This T cell receptor (beta chain) comes out of a study of shared clonotypes between healthy human individuals. Germline V CDR1 and CDR2: MNHEY, SVGAGI. The CDR3 has 13 residues. Nashville, Tennessee was home to all donors, who were Caucasian adults. In regard to this clone: Its cognate antigen is unknown.

Overall study results and limits: Naive CD4 clonotypes were shared across a handful of donors at approximately 5.3%. Genetic and exposure-history diversity was limited by the small donor number.

Several immunoSEQ plates received, in even portions, the genomic DNA of each subset. Clones were sequenced by immunoSEQ multiplex PCR, and TCRdb holds only the in-frame ones, with some missing. The sample has under 200,000 clones, 85% to 95% seen once. V usage is TRBV6-5 and J usage is TRBJ2-5; weak D call: TRBD2 (6 bases). The J call may be in error: the DNA end matches TRBJ2-7 better. The specimen was naive CD4+ T cells sorted from blood. This sample's subset: CD45RA+ positively selected. This receptor was obtained from a woman aged 30 to 39 in good health. CDR3 DNA: TGTGCCAGCAGTCCACGGGACTTCAACGAGCAGTACTTC. Amino acid sequence: CASSPRDFNEQYF.